This is a list of T cell receptor beta chains from one sample in a study of cytomegalovirus exposure and HLA in healthy donors. Libraries were prepared by immunoSEQ multiplex PCR; TCRdb keeps only in-frame clonotypes and omits some of them. The table lists 150,000 to 200,000 clones, 80% of them singletons. The material sequenced was PBMCs. Receptors were obtained from a man aged 25-45 years in good health and CMV-seronegative. CDR3s include the opening cysteine and the closing phenylalanine or tryptophan. D genes are given only for firm matches. A clone size is listed for some rows: how often the clone was seen (once, few, many), or a class if it is expanded.

D gene	V gene	clone size	CDR3 length	J gene	CDR3 DNA	CDR3 protein
TRBD1	TRBV29-1	-	13	TRBJ2-5	TGCAGCGTTGGTCGGACAGGACAAGAGACCCAGTACTTC	CSVGRTGQETQYF
-	TRBV5-4	-	14	TRBJ1-1	TGTGCCAGCAGCTTCCGACAGGTGAACACTGAAGCTTTCTTT	CASSFRQVNTEAFF
-	TRBV28	-	12	TRBJ2-7	TGTGCCAGCAGTTCGGAGGTCTACGAGCAGTACTTC	CASSSEVYEQYF
TRBD2	TRBV5-1	few	15	TRBJ2-5	TGCGCCAGCAGCTTCCCGGGACTAGAGGGAGAGACCCAGTACTTC	CASSFPGLEGETQYF
TRBD1	TRBV25-1	once	15	TRBJ2-7	TGTGCCAGCAGTGAATTCGGACAGGGCGCGTACGAGCAGTACTTC	CASSEFGQGAYEQYF
-	TRBV5-4	-	16	TRBJ2-7	TGTGCCAGCAGCTTGGGGGCCGGGAGCAGCCCATACGAGCAGTACTTC	CASSLGAGSSPYEQYF
-	TRBV11-2	-	17	TRBJ2-2	TGTGCCAGCAGCCCCAGGGCCCCAATGAGACACACCGGGGAGCTGTTTTTT	CASSPRAPMRHTGELFF
-	TRBV5-4	-	13	TRBJ2-5	TGTGCCAGCAGCTCGACATCGCAAGAGACCCAGTACTTC	CASSSTSQETQYF
-	TRBV25-1	once	11	TRBJ2-1	TGTGCCAGCAGTGAATCGAGTGAGCAGTTCTTC	CASSESSEQFF
-	TRBV9	-	15	TRBJ2-2	TGTGCCAGCAGCGAACAGGGTGGGAACACCGGGGAGCTGTTTTTT	CASSEQGGNTGELFF
-	TRBV11-1	-	17	TRBJ1-2	TGTGCCAGCAGCCTCGCGAAGGGGTGGACGGTTAACTATGGCTACACCTTC	CASSLAKGWTVNYGYTF
-	TRBV7-2	-	15	TRBJ1-5	TGTGCCAGCAGCTTACACAGGGTATCGGAACAGCCCCAGCATTTT	CASSLHRVSEQPQHF
-	TRBV19	-	13	TRBJ1-1	TGTGCCAGTAGCACTACAGGGTACACTGAAGCTTTCTTT	CASSTTGYTEAFF
TRBD2	TRBV2	few	16	TRBJ2-3	TGTGCCAGCAGCCCCCTTAGCGGGAGGGCCGCAGATACGCAGTATTTT	CASSPLSGRAADTQYF
-	TRBV7-6	-	11	TRBJ2-5	TGTGCCAGCAGACAGGACGAGACCCAGTACTTC	CASRQDETQYF
-	TRBV28	-	15	TRBJ1-5	TGTGCCAGCAGTCCACCGGCAGGAACGAATCAGCCCCAGCATTTT	CASSPPAGTNQPQHF
-	TRBV7-8	once	12	TRBJ1-5	TGTGCCAGCAGCTACAGGGACCAGCCCCAGCATTTT	CASSYRDQPQHF
TRBD1	TRBV28	-	16	TRBJ1-5	TGTGCCGCTACTGGACAGGGATTGTATTCCGGTCAGCCCCAGCATTTT	CAATGQGLYSGQPQHF
-	TRBV4-1	-	15	TRBJ1-5	TGCGCCAGCAGCCAAGATCTACGGAGCAATCAGCCCCAGCATTTT	CASSQDLRSNQPQHF
TRBD2	TRBV5-5	-	15	TRBJ2-5	TGTGCCAGCAGCTTGAGTAGCGGGGACCAAGAGACCCAGTACTTC	CASSLSSGDQETQYF
-	TRBV28	-	13	TRBJ1-6	TGTGCCAGCACCTCAACCCGGAGAATGGCCCTCCACTTT	CASTSTRRMALHF
TRBD1	TRBV18	few	15	TRBJ1-4	TGTGCCAGCTCGGCTACCGGGACAGCCTACGAAAAACTGTTTTTT	CASSATGTAYEKLFF
-	TRBV28	-	15	TRBJ1-5	TGTGCCAGCAGTTTAACCCGGTGGAGCAATCAGCCCCAGCATTTT	CASSLTRWSNQPQHF
-	TRBV5-6	-	15	TRBJ1-5	TGTGCCAGCAGCTTCACTGGGCAGTCCAATCAGCCCCAGCATTTT	CASSFTGQSNQPQHF
TRBD1	TRBV5-8	-	15	TRBJ2-2	TGTGCCAGCAGCTTGAGTCTCAGGGGGAACGGGGAGCTGTTTTTT	CASSLSLRGNGELFF
-	TRBV4-3	-	14	TRBJ1-1	TGCGCCAGCAGCCAAGAGGAGGAGAACACTGAAGCTTTCTTT	CASSQEEENTEAFF
-	TRBV27	-	14	TRBJ2-3	TGTGCCAGCGGCGGGGTTCGTGGTGCAGATACGCAGTATTTT	CASGGVRGADTQYF
TRBD2	TRBV7-2	-	14	TRBJ2-1	TGTGCCAGCAGTATTACTAGCGGGAACAATGAGCAGTTCTTC	CASSITSGNNEQFF
TRBD1	TRBV5-1	-	16	TRBJ2-1	TGCGCCAGCAGCTTGGGGGACAGCCCGTCCTACAATGAGCAGTTCTTC	CASSLGDSPSYNEQFF
-	TRBV2	-	12	TRBJ1-2	TGTGCCAGCACCCGGAGCCCCTATGGCTACACCTTC	CASTRSPYGYTF
TRBD1	TRBV5-6	-	14	TRBJ1-5	TGTGCCAGCAGCTTTACAGGGGGCGGGCAGCCCCAGCATTTT	CASSFTGGGQPQHF
-	TRBV5-1	-	12	TRBJ2-3	TGCGCCAGCAGCCTAAGCACAGATACGCAGTATTTT	CASSLSTDTQYF
TRBD1	TRBV11-1	-	16	TRBJ1-1	TGTGCCAGCAGCTCCCTACCTTCCCGGACAGGGGGAATAGCTTTCTTT	CASSSLPSRTGGIAFF
-	TRBV7-9	once	15	TRBJ1-1	TGTGCCAGCAGCTTACCACCCACGGGATCCACTGAAGCTTTCTTT	CASSLPPTGSTEAFF
TRBD1	TRBV27	-	14	TRBJ1-2	TGTGCCAGCAGGAGGGGACAGGGAGGTTATGGCTACACCTTC	CASRRGQGGYGYTF
-	TRBV6-4	-	14	TRBJ1-2	TGTGCCAGCAGTGACGGGGAGGCTTCTGATGGCTACACCTTC	CASSDGEASDGYTF
-	TRBV11-2	-	11	TRBJ2-7	TGTGCCAGCAGCCAAATTTACGAGCAGTACTTC	CASSQIYEQYF
TRBD1	TRBV10-3	once	14	TRBJ2-2	TGTGCCATCCCGGACAGGGGGCTAACCGGGGAGCTGTTTTTT	CAIPDRGLTGELFF
-	TRBV28	-	15	TRBJ2-3	TGTGCCAGCAGTGCAAGGCGGGTAGGGCTTGGTACGCAGTATTTT	CASSARRVGLGTQYF
-	TRBV2	-	17	TRBJ2-7	TGTGCCAGCAGTGTAGCATCAGAGAACCCATCGGGCTACGAGCAGTACTTC	CASSVASENPSGYEQYF
-	TRBV11-3	-	13	TRBJ2-7	TGTGCCAGCAGCCCAGGACAGACCTACGAGCAGTACTTC	CASSPGQTYEQYF
-	TRBV6-6	-	13	TRBJ2-1	TGTGCCAGCAGTGCCGGACAGTACAATGAGCAGTTCTTC	CASSAGQYNEQFF
TRBD1	TRBV4-2	-	16	TRBJ1-5	TGTGCCAGCAGCCAAGATGATTGGGACAGGCCTCAGCCCCAGCATTTT	CASSQDDWDRPQPQHF
-	TRBV14	-	12	TRBJ1-4	TGTGCCAGCAGCCCTGGACAGGAAAAACTGTTTTTT	CASSPGQEKLFF
TRBD2	TRBV30	-	16	TRBJ2-5	TGTGCCTGGAGTCTCCCTGGGACTAGAAGACAAGAGACCCAGTACTTC	CAWSLPGTRRQETQYF
-	TRBV28	-	14	TRBJ1-4	TGTGCCAGCAGTGGCCTACAGGGTGAAGAAAAACTGTTTTTT	CASSGLQGEEKLFF
TRBD2	TRBV27	-	15	TRBJ2-1	TGTGCCAGCAGTTTCGGAGGGACTAGCGCTCATGAGCAGTTCTTC	CASSFGGTSAHEQFF
-	TRBV10-3	-	13	TRBJ1-2	TGTGCCATCAGTGAGGGGACTGGGAATGGCTACACCTTC	CAISEGTGNGYTF
-	TRBV29-1	few	13	TRBJ2-7	TGCAGCGTTGGTCACGGACAGTTCTATGAGCAGTACTTC	CSVGHGQFYEQYF